A selection of T cell receptor beta chains follows, all from one sample in a study of T-cell memory formation after mild COVID-19. Via MiXCR, TCRdb re-called the 5' RACE reads, giving one row per CDR3 protein. This table holds 400,000 or so distinct CDR3 sequences, roughly 20% found once. Sequencing was carried out using PBMCs or a T cell subset sorted from them (not recorded which). Receptors originate from an adult woman who had mild COVID-19 (a few samples of this study predate the infection). Cell type and time point are not known. Both conserved end residues are part of each CDR3. D genes are given only for firm matches. Only part of the rows carry a size: once, few, many, or a class if the clone is expanded.

j_call clone_size d_call v_call cdr3_aa cdr3_nt
TRBJ2-1 . TRBD2 TRBV5-1 CASSLRLAGGSYNEQFF TGCGCCAGCAGCTTGCGACTAGCGGGAGGGTCCTACAATGAGCAGTTCTTC
TRBJ1-3 . TRBD1 TRBV2 CASSEAPGTGAGNTIYF TGTGCCAGCAGTGAAGCGCCCGGGACAGGGGCTGGAAACACCATATATTTT
TRBJ1-1 many . TRBV4-1 CASSLTGTEAFF TGCGCCAGCAGCCTCACCGGCACTGAAGCTTTCTTT
TRBJ1-2 few . TRBV14 CASSPTDWGYGYTF TGTGCCAGCAGCCCGACCGATTGGGGCTATGGCTACACCTTC
TRBJ2-7 . . TRBV10-3 CAISQDSYEQYF TGTGCCATCAGCCAGGATTCCTACGAGCAGTACTTC
TRBJ1-6 . . TRBV5-1 CDSSPGWMNSPLHF TGCGACAGCAGCCCGGGTTGGATGAATTCACCCCTCCACTTT
TRBJ1-5 few TRBD1 TRBV5-4 CASSRQGTSQPQHF TGTGCCAGCAGCAGACAGGGGACTAGTCAGCCCCAGCATTTT
TRBJ2-1 . . TRBV27 CASSPSQGGVRFF TGTGCCAGCAGTCCGTCCCAGGGGGGCGTTAGGTTCTTC
TRBJ1-5 . TRBD1 TRBV7-6 CASSRDREGQPQHF TGTGCCAGCAGCCGAGACAGGGAAGGCCAGCCCCAGCATTTT
TRBJ2-1 . TRBD2 TRBV2 CASSSPFTSGAYNEQFF TGTGCCAGCAGTTCCCCGTTCACTAGCGGGGCATACAATGAGCAGTTCTTC
TRBJ2-1 . TRBD1 TRBV5-1 CASSHGQGALEQFF TGCGCCAGCAGCCACGGACAGGGGGCCCTCGAGCAGTTCTTC
TRBJ2-7 . . TRBV5-6 CASSLAAGQRMGYEQYF TGTGCCAGCAGCTTGGCCGCGGGACAGCGAATGGGCTACGAGCAGTACTTC
TRBJ2-5 . . TRBV3-1 CASSGPSRVQETQYF TGTGCCAGCAGCGGGCCATCCAGAGTCCAAGAGACCCAGTACTTC
TRBJ1-1 few . TRBV4-2 CASSQDQRWNTEAFF TGTGCCAGCAGCCAAGATCAGAGATGGAACACTGAAGCTTTCTTT
TRBJ2-7 . . TRBV7-9 CASSLAGGTTYEQYF TGTGCCAGCAGCTTAGCCGGGGGTACCACCTACGAGCAGTACTTC
TRBJ1-6 . TRBD1 TRBV7-6 CASSAQGARGSPLHF TGTGCCAGCAGCGCCCAGGGGGCGCGTGGGTCACCCCTCCACTTT